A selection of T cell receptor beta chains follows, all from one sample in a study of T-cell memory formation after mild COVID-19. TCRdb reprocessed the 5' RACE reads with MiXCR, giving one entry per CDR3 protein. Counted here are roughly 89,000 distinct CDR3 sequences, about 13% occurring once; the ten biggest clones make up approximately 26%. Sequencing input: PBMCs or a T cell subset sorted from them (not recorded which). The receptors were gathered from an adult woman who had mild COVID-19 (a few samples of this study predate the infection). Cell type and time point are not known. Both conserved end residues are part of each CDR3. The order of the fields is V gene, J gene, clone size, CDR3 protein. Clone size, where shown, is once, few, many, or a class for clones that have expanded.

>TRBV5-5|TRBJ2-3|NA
CASSLNSGVIDTQYF
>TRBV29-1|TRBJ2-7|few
CSVEDRGKRPEQYF
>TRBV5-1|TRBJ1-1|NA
CASSFGQGIDEAFF
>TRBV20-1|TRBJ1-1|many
CSARGIGQKNTEAFF
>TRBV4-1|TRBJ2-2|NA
CASSQLLSGELFF
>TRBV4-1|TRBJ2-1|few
CASSQSSGGSYNEQFF
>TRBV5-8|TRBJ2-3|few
CASSFKQTRDTQYF
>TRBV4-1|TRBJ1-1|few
CASSQVSSGNTEAFF
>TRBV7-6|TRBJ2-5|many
CASSLVLEGQETQYF
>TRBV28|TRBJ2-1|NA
CASGPGPYNEQFF
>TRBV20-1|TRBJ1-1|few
CSARDKGQLEAFF
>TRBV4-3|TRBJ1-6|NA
CASSQEASGFRYARPDNSPLHF
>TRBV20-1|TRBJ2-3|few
CSASSGGYTDTQYF
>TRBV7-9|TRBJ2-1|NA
CASIPTSGYNEQFF
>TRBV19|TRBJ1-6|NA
CASSTEGAIYSPLHF
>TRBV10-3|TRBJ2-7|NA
CAISDRVGQRVTPYEQYF
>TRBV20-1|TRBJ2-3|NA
CSAREQSGPNPADTQYF
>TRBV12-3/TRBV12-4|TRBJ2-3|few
CASSLSTGNARTDTQYF
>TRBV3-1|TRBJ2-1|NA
CASSDPGQHYNEQFF
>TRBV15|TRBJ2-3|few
CATSWSGSGNTQYF
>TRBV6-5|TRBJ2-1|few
CASSYQGLNNEQFF
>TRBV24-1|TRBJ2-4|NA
CATTLPGRFRAKNIQYF
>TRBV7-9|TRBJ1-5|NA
CASSLGGGAQHF
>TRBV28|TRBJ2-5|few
CASSFGQETQYF
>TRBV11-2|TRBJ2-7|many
CASSSGLAGRSYEQYF
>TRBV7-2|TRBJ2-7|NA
CASSRAEGYEQYF
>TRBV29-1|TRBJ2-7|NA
CSALGQTYEQYF
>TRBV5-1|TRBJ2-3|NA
CASSRGDTQYF
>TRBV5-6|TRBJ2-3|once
CASNPDRGPLDTQYF
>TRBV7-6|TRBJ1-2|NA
CASSPTDRANYGYTF
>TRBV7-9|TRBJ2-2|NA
CASSFPWDRSAGELFF
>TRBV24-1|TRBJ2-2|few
CATSDHYGQGFVGELFF
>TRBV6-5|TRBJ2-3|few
CASSYGPLGGVFTDTQYF
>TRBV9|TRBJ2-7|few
CASSVAGDVYEQYF
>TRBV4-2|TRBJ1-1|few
CASSQVSGTGAEAFF
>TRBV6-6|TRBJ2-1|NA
CASLLSGAGGLYEQFF
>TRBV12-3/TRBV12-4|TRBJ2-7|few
CASSFGTYEQYF
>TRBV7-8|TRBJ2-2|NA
CASIEGTGELFF
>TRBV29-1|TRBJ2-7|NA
CSVEGPATYEQYF
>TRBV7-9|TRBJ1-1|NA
CASSTPGPEAFF
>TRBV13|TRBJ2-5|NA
CASSARQGASETQYF
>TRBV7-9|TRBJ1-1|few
CASSSPARGPLPEAFF
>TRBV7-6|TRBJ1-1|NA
CASSLAEGASEAFF
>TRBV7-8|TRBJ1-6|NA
CASSLGGLNSPLHF